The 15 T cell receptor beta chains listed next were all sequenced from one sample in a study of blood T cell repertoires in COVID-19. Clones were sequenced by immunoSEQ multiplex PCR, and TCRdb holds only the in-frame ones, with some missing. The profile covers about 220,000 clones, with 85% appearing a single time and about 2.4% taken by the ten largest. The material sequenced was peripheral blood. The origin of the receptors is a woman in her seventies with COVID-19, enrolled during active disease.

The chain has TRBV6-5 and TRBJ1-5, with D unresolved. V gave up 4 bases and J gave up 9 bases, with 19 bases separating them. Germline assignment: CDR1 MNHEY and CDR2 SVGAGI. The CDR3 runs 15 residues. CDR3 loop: CASSSLGGAIRPQHF. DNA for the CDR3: TGTGCCAGCAGTTCCCTGGGAGGTGCAATCAGGCCCCAGCATTTT.

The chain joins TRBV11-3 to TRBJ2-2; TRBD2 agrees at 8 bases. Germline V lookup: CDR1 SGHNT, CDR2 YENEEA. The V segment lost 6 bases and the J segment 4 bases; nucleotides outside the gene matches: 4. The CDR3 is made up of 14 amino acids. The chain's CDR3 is CASSPAGATGELFF. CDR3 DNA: TGTGCCAGCAGTCCAGCGGGAGCCACCGGGGAGCTGTTTTTT.

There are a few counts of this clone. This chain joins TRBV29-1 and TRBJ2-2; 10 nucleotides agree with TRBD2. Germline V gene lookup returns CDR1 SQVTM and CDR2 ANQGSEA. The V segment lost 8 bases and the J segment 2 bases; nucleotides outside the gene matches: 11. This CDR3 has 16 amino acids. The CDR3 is CSSSLGTSANTGELFF. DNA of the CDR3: TGCAGCTCCTCCCTGGGGACTAGCGCTAACACCGGGGAGCTGTTTTTT.

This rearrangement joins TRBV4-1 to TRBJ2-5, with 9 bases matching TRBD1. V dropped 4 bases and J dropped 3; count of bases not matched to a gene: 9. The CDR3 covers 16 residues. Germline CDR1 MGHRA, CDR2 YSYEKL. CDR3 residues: CASSPARTGVEETQYF. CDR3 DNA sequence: TGCGCCAGCAGCCCTGCTCGGACAGGGGTGGAAGAGACCCAGTACTTC.

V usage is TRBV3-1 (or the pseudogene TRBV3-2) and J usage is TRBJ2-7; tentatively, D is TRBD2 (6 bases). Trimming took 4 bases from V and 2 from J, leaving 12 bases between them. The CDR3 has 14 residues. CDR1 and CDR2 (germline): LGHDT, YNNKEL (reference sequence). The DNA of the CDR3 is TGTGCCAGCAGCCCGTGGGGGGAAACCTACGAGCAGTACTTC. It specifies CASSPWGETYEQYF.

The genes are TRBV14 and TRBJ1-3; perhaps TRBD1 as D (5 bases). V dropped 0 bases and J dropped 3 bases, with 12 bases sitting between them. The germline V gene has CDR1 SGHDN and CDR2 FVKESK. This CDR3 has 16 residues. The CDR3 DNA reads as TGTGCCAGCAGCCAAGATCGGGGAGGGGATGGAAACACCATATATTTT. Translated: CASSQDRGGDGNTIYF.

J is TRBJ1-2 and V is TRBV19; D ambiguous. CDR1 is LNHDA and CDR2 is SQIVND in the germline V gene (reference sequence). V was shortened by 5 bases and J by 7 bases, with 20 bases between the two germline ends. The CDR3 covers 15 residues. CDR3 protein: CASSEAGSRAFGYTF. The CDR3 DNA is TGTGCCAGTAGTGAGGCGGGGTCGCGCGCTTTTGGCTACACCTTC.

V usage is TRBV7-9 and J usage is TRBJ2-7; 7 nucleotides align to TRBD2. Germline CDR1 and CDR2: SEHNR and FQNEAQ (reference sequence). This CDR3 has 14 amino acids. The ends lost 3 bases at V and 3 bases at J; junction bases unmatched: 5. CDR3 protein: CASSFGGGDYEQYF. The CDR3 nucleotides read TGTGCCAGCAGCTTCGGTGGGGGGGACTACGAGCAGTACTTC.

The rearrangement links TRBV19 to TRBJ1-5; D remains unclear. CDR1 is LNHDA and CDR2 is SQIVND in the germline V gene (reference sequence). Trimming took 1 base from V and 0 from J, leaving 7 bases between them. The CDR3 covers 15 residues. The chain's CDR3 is CASSIGDYSNQPQHF. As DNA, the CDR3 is TGTGCCAGTAGTATAGGTGACTATAGCAATCAGCCCCAGCATTTT.

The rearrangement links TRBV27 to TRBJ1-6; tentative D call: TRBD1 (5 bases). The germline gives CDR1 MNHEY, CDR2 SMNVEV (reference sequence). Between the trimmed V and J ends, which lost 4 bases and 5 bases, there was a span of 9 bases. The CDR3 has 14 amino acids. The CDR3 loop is CASSSGGDNSPLHF. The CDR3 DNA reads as TGTGCCAGCAGTTCCGGGGGAGATAATTCACCCCTCCACTTT.

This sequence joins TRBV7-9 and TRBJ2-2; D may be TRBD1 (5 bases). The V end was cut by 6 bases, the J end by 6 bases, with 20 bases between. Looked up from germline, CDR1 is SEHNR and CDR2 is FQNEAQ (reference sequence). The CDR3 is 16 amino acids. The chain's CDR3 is CASRPWKGKMAGELFF. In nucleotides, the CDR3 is TGTGCCAGCAGGCCGTGGAAGGGGAAAATGGCCGGGGAGCTGTTTTTT.

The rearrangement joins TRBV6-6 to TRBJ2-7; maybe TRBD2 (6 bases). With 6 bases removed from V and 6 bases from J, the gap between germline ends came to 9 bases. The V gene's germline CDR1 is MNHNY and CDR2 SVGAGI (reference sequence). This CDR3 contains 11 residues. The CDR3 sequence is CASREGSEQYF. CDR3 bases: TGTGCCAGCAGGGAGGGCAGCGAGCAGTACTTC.

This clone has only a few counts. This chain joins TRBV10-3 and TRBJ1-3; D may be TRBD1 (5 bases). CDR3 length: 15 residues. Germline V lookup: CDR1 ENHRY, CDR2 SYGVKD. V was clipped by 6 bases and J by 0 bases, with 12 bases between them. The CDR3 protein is CAIRQEQVSGNTIYF. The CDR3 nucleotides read TGTGCCATCAGACAGGAGCAAGTCTCTGGAAACACCATATATTTT.

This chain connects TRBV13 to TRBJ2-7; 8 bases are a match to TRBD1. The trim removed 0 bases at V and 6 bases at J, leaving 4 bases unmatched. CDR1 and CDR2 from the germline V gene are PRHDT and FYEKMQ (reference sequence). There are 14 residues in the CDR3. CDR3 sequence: CASSLGPGQGEQYF. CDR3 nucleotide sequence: TGTGCCAGCAGCTTAGGACCTGGACAGGGCGAGCAGTACTTC.

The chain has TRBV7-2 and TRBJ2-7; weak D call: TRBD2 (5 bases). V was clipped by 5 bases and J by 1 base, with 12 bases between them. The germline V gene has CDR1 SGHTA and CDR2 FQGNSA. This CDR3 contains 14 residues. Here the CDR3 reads CASSHVGRSYEQYF. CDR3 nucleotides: TGTGCCAGCAGCCATGTAGGGAGATCCTACGAGCAGTACTTC.